This T cell receptor beta chain was sequenced during a study of cytomegalovirus exposure and HLA in healthy donors. Points from the study as a whole: Researchers reported in a later analysis that a missense DCLRE1C variant was tied to TCR beta V- and J-gene trimming. Because they were indistinguishable, some V segments, including TRBV6-2 and TRBV6-3, were excluded.

The CDR3 covers 15 residues. Germline V gene data show CDR1 as SGHDT and CDR2 as YYEEEE. Trimming removed 4 bases at V and 2 bases at J, with 14 bases between. Vbeta (60) and Jbeta (13) primers were used in the PCR. Libraries were prepared by immunoSEQ multiplex PCR; TCRdb keeps only in-frame clonotypes and omits some of them. Among more than 70,000 clones listed, around three quarters were seen once. A remark on this clone: Its antigen is not known.

Sequencing was carried out using PBMCs. The TCR comes from a man between 35 and 55 years old in good health and CMV-seronegative. The chain employs TRBV5-6 and TRBJ2-3; D perhaps matches TRBD2 (5 bases). CDR3 protein: CASSPMAGTTDTQYF. Here the CDR3 DNA reads TGTGCCAGCAGCCCGATGGCGGGTACCACAGATACGCAGTATTTT.